The entry below gives a single T cell receptor beta chain sequence along with its context. This same CDR3 is encoded by further DNA sequences in the sample. The data are from a study of blood T cell repertoires in COVID-19. At the level of the study: PBMCs, B-cell-depleted T cells, or T cells provided the cDNA or gDNA that made up the material.

In the original workflow: From reference gene primer amplification, estimates of nucleated cell counts were derived. Assay used: immunoSEQ multiplex PCR; TCRdb lists only in-frame clones, some missing. The V and J calls and clone size are taken from that table; D and trimming were inferred from the DNA. The data hold almost 200,000 clones, with 85% observed a single time. Germline V gene data show CDR1 as MNHEY and CDR2 as SMNVEV (reference sequence). This CDR3 is 13 amino acids long. Between the trimmed V and J ends, which lost 3 bases and 7 bases, there was a span of 12 bases. It was during active infection that Seattle patients were enrolled and then longitudinally followed.

The specimen sequenced was peripheral blood. This clonotype originated in a man in his 60s with COVID-19, enrolled during active disease. The chain recombines TRBV27 with TRBJ1-2; D perhaps matches TRBD1 (5 bases). CDR3 amino acids: CASSLRAGGGYTF. In DNA, the CDR3 is TGTGCCAGCAGTTTGAGGGCGGGGGGTGGCTACACCTTC.